This T cell receptor beta chain was identified during a study of blood T cell repertoires in COVID-19. Study-wide background: Both acute and convalescent COVID-19 samples were obtained from the United States, Italy and Spain.

V shed 4 bases and J shed 3 bases, with 13 bases lying between them. This CDR3 comprises 14 residues. Germline-derived CDR1 and CDR2 are SGDLS and YYNGEE. Source study methods: Estimates of nucleated cell counts were drawn from the amplification of reference gene primers. The repertoire was sequenced with immunoSEQ multiplex PCR; TCRdb's copy has only in-frame clones and lacks some. V and J calls and clone size are as listed in that table; D and trimming were resolved from the DNA. The sample records about 270,000 clones, 89% being singletons. This TCR derives from a man in his fifties with acute or convalescent COVID-19. Sequenced input: peripheral blood. The chain couples TRBV9 to TRBJ2-5; possible D gene TRBD1, 5 bases. CDR3 protein: CASSPRQSKETQYF. The CDR3 DNA is TGTGCCAGCAGCCCCCGACAGAGCAAAGAGACCCAGTACTTC.